This T cell receptor (beta chain) was retrieved from a study of ipilimumab plus nivolumab after autologous stem cell transplantation. Study as a whole: Patients received a median of 5 ipilimumab and roughly 8 nivolumab doses.

Starting 14 to 28 days after autologous transplant, ipilimumab 1 mg/kg was given. Dosing: nivolumab 3 mg/kg IV, weeks 1, 4, 7, 10, then every two weeks to week 26. The data were produced by immunoSEQ multiplex PCR, yet TCRdb's version contains in-frame clones alone and is incomplete. The table includes about 84,000 clones, nearly 85% detected once. V gave up 2 bases and J gave up 5 bases; unmatched junction bases: 7. Per the germline V gene, CDR1 is MNHNS and CDR2 is SASEGT. The CDR3 loop spans 16 amino acids. This sequence joins TRBV6-1 and TRBJ2-3, with 10 bases fitting TRBD2. The starting material was PBMCs, obtained in a trial of ipilimumab plus nivolumab as post-transplant consolidation. This receptor was identified in a male donor with diffuse large B-cell lymphoma. CDR3 nucleotides: TGTGCCAGCAGTGAAAATCAAGCGGGGGGGCTAGATACGCAGTATTTT. Amino acids: CASSENQAGGLDTQYF.